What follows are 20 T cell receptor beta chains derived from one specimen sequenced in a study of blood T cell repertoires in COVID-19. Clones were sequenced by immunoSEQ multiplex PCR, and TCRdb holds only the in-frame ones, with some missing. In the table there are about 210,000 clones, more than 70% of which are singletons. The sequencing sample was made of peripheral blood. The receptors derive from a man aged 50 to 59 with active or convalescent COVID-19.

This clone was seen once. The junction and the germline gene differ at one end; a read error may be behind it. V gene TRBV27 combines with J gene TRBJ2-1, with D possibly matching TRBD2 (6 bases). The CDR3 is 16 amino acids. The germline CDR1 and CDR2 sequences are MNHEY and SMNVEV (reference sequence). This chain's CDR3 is CASSLWASELMGEQFF. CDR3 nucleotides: TGTGCCAGCAGCTTATGGGCTAGCGAGTTAATGGGTGAGCAGTTCTTC.

The CDR3 sequence: CASSLGATSSYEQYF. DNA of the CDR3: TGCGCCAGCAGCCTGGGAGCCACGAGCTCCTACGAGCAGTACTTC. V gene TRBV5-1 combines with J gene TRBJ2-7; weak D call: TRBD2 (5 bases). Trimming removed 4 bases at V and 0 bases at J, with 14 bases between. CDR1 SGHRS and CDR2 YFSETQ come from the germline V gene. The CDR3 contains 15 residues.

In DNA form, the CDR3 reads TGTGCCAGCAGCCAAGTTCAGGGTTTAGATACGCAGTATTTT. This codes for CASSQVQGLDTQYF. This chain connects TRBV3-1 (or the pseudogene TRBV3-2) to TRBJ2-3, with a weak D call TRBD1 (5 bases). From germline, CDR1 is LGHDT and CDR2 YNNKEL (reference sequence). This CDR3 contains 14 residues. Trimming cost V 1 base and J 5 bases, with 10 bases left between them.

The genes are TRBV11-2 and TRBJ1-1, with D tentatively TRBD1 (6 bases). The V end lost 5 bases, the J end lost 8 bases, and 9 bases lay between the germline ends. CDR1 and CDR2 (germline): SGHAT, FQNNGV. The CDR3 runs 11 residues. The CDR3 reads CASSRQGEAFF. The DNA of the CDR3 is TGTGCCAGCAGCCGCCAGGGGGAAGCTTTCTTT.

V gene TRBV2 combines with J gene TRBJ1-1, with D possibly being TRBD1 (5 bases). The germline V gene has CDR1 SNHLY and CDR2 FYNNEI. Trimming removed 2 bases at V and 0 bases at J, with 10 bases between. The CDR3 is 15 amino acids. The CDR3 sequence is CASSETTDMNTEAFF. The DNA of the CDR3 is TGTGCCAGCAGTGAAACGACAGATATGAACACTGAAGCTTTCTTT.

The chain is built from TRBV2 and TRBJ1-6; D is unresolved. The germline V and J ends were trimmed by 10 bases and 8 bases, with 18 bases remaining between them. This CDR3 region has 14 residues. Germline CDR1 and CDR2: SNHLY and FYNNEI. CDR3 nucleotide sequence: TGTGCCACCCAACGCGACATATCGGATTCACCCCTCCACTTT. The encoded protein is CATQRDISDSPLHF.

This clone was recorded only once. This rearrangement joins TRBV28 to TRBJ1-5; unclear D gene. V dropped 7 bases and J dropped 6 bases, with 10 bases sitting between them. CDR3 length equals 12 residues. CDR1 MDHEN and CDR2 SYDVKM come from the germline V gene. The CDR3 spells CASMEGSQPQHF. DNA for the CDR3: TGTGCCAGCATGGAGGGCTCTCAGCCCCAGCATTTT.

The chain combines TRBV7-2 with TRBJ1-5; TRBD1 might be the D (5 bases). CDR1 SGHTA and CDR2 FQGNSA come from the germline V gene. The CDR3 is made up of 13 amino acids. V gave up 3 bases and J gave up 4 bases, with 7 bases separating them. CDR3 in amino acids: CASSFTGNQPQHF. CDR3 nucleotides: TGTGCCAGCAGCTTCACAGGTAATCAGCCCCAGCATTTT.

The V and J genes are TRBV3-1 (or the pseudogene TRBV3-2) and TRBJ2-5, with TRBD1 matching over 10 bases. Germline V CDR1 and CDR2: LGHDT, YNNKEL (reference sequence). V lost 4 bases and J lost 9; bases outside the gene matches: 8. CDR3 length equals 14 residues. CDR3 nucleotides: TGTGCCAGCAGCCTGGGGACAGGGGTTGGGGCCCAGTACTTC. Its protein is CASSLGTGVGAQYF.

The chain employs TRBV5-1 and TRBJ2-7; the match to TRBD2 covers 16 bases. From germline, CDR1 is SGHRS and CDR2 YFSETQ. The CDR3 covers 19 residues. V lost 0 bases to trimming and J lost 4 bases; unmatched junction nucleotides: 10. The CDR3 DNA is TGCGCCAGCAGCTTGGTGGGGGGACTAGCGGGAGGGCCGCGGTACGAGCAGTACTTC. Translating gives CASSLVGGLAGGPRYEQYF.

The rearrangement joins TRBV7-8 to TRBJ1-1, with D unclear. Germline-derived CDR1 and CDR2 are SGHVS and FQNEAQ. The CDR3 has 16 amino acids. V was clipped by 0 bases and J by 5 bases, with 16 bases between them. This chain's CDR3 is CASSLAGIQVSTEAFF. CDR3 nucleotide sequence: TGTGCCAGCAGCTTAGCCGGTATCCAGGTGTCTACTGAAGCTTTCTTT. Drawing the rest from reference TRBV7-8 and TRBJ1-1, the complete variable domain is GAGVSQSPRYKVAKRGQDVALRCDPISGHVSLFWYQQALGQGPEFLTYFQNEAQLDKSGLPSDRFFAERPEGSVSTLKIQRTQQEDSAVYLCASSLAGIQVSTEAFFGQGTRLTVV.

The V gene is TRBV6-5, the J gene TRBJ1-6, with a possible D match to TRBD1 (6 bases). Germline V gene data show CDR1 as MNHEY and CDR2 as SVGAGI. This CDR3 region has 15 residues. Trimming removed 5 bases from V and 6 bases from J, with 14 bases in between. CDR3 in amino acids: CASSMGGGANSPLHF. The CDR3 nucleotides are TGTGCCAGCAGTATGGGCGGGGGGGCTAATTCACCCCTCCACTTT.

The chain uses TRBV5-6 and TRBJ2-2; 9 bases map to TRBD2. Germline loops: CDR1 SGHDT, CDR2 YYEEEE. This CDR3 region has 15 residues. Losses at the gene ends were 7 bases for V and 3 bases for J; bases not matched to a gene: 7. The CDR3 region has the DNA TGTGCCAGCCGGGCGGGAGGGGGCGACACCGGGGAGCTGTTTTTT. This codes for CASRAGGGDTGELFF.

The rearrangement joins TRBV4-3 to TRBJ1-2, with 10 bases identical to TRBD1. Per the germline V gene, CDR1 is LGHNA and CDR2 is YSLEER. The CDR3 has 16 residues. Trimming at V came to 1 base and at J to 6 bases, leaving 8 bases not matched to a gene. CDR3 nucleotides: TGCGCCAGCAGCCAAGTCCCGGGACAGGGGTTGGATGGCTACACCTTC. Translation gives CASSQVPGQGLDGYTF.

The CDR3 reads CASTMPRGPGSYNEQFF. CDR3 bases: TGTGCCAGTACCATGCCCAGGGGGCCGGGCTCCTACAATGAGCAGTTCTTC. The J gene is TRBJ2-1, the V gene TRBV19; TRBD1 agrees at 8 bases. CDR3 length: 17 residues. V lost 7 bases and J lost 0; bases outside the gene matches: 11. Germline lookup yields CDR1 LNHDA and CDR2 SQIVND (reference sequence).

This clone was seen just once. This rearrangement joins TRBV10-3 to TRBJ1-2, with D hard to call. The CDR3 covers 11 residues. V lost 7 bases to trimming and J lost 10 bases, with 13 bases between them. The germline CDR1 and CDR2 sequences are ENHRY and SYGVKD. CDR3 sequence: CAINGEGVYTF. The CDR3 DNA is TGTGCCATCAATGGAGAGGGAGTCTACACCTTC.

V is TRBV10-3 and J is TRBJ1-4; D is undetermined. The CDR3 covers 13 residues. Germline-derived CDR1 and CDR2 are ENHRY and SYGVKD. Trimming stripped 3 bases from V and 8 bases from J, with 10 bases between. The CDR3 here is CAISDGLGEKLFF. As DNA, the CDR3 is TGTGCCATCAGTGACGGGTTAGGAGAAAAACTGTTTTTT.

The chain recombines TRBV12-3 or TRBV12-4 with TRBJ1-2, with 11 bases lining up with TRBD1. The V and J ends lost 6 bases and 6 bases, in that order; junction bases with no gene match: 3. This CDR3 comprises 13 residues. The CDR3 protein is CASSKGQGDGYTF. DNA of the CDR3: TGTGCCAGCAGCAAGGGACAGGGGGATGGCTACACCTTC.

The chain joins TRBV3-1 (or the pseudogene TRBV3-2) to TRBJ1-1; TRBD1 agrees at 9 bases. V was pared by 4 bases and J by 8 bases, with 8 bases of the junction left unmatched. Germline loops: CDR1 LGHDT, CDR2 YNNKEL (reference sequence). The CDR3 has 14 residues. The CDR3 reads CASSLLSGQGEAFF. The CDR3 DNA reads TGTGCCAGCAGCCTTTTGTCCGGACAGGGGGAAGCTTTCTTT.

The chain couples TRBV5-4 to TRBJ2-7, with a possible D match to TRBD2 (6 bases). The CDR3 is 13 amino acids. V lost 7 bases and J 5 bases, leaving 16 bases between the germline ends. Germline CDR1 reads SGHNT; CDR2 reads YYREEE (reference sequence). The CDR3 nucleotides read TGTGCCAGCCAGGGATGGGGGGATCACGAGCAGTACTTC. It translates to CASQGWGDHEQYF.